The 3 T cell receptor beta chains below were found in one sample sequenced in a study of cytomegalovirus exposure and HLA in healthy donors. Produced via immunoSEQ multiplex PCR; TCRdb's table is partial and in-frame only. The sample carries approximately 150,000 clones, around four fifths recorded once. The sample was PBMCs. The source is a man younger than 40 in good health and CMV-seropositive.

The J gene is TRBJ1-2, the V gene TRBV7-9; the D is unclear. Germline values: CDR1 SEHNR, CDR2 FQNEAQ (reference sequence). This CDR3 is 18 amino acids long. Between the trimmed V and J ends, which lost 4 bases and 2 bases, there was a span of 23 bases. CDR3 coding DNA: TGTGCCAGCAGCTCGGGAATGACCAGCGCCGGATCCAACTATGGCTACACCTTC. This gives the protein CASSSGMTSAGSNYGYTF.

The chain recombines TRBV18 with TRBJ2-5; 12 nucleotides match TRBD2. This CDR3 is 16 amino acids long. V lost 4 bases and J lost 1; bases outside the gene matches: 4. Germline V gene sequence: CDR1 KGHSH, CDR2 LQKENI. The CDR3 DNA follows: TGTGCCAGCTCACTACTGACTAGCGGGGGCCAAGAGACCCAGTACTTC. Its protein product is CASSLLTSGGQETQYF.

The chain uses TRBV4-1 and TRBJ2-7, with 8 bases matching TRBD1. Trimming removed 5 bases from V and 5 bases from J; junction bases left unmatched: 14. From germline, CDR1 is MGHRA and CDR2 YSYEKL. The CDR3 covers 16 residues. The CDR3, as DNA: TGCGCCAGCAGCTTCCGACAGGGACAGGTTAGCGACGAGCAGTACTTC. Its protein is CASSFRQGQVSDEQYF.